These 16 T cell receptor beta chains were sequenced from one sample in a study of cytotoxic CD8 clonotypes in ibrutinib-treated CLL. Some clones are missing from TCRdb's copy, which holds only in-frame ones; the method was immunoSEQ multiplex PCR. The sample includes about 36,000 clones, 71% of them seen just once. The sample consisted of PBMCs, taken at disease progression, from a patient treated with ibrutinib. The source is a human donor with chronic lymphocytic leukemia.

The chain employs TRBV11-3 and TRBJ2-3, with a possible D match to TRBD2 (6 bases). The CDR3 spans 16 residues. From germline, CDR1 is SGHNT and CDR2 YENEEA. V was shortened by 5 bases and J by 0 bases, with 15 bases between the two germline ends. The CDR3 loop reads CASSPRAAGSTDTQYF. The CDR3 nucleotides are TGTGCCAGCAGCCCCCGTGCAGCGGGTAGCACAGATACGCAGTATTTT.

CDR3 region: CASSQLNSYEQYF. The DNA for the CDR3 is TGTGCCAGCAGCCAACTCAACTCCTACGAGCAGTACTTC. This chain connects TRBV27 to TRBJ2-7; D is unclear. The length of the CDR3 is 13 residues. The germline V gene encodes CDR1 MNHEY and CDR2 SMNVEV (reference sequence). V lost 6 bases and J lost 0, with 9 bases in between.

The gene calls are TRBV11-2 and TRBJ1-1; TRBD1 matches 7 bases. The CDR3 spans 14 residues. The germline CDR1 and CDR2 sequences are SGHAT and FQNNGV. Trimming at V came to 5 bases and at J to 7 bases, leaving 10 bases not matched to a gene. This CDR3 is CASSPGTASDEAFF. DNA for the CDR3: TGTGCCAGCAGCCCCGGGACAGCGTCTGATGAAGCTTTCTTT. The entire variable domain, with the rest obtained from reference TRBV11-2 and TRBJ1-1, is as follows: EAGVAQSPRYKIIEKRQSVAFWCNPISGHATLYWYQQILGQGPKLLIQFQNNGVVDDSQLPKDRFSAERLKGVDSTLKIQPAKLEDSAVYLCASSPGTASDEAFFGQGTRLTVV.

The table lists this clone with a few counts. This chain joins TRBV5-1 and TRBJ2-3; D gene uncertain. Trimming pared 3 bases from V and 3 bases from J, leaving 5 bases between. Germline CDR1 is SGHRS and CDR2 is YFSETQ. CDR3 length equals 12 residues. The CDR3 region is CASSSETDTQYF. The CDR3 nucleotides are TGCGCCAGCAGCTCTGAAACAGATACGCAGTATTTT.

The chain has TRBV5-4 and TRBJ2-6, with D maybe TRBD1 (6 bases). This CDR3 comprises 17 residues. CDR1 is SGHNT, CDR2 YYREEE, per germline (reference sequence). V lost 0 bases to trimming and J lost 0 bases, with 10 bases between them. The CDR3 spells CASSLEGVGSGANVLTF. In DNA, the CDR3 is TGTGCCAGCAGCTTGGAGGGGGTGGGCTCTGGGGCCAACGTCCTGACTTTC. Full variable domain (remainder filled in from reference TRBV5-4 and TRBJ2-6): ETGVTQSPTHLIKTRGQQVTLRCSSQSGHNTVSWYQQALGQGPQFIFQYYREEENGRGNFPPRFSGLQFPNYSSELNVNALELDDSALYLCASSLEGVGSGANVLTFGAGSRLTVL.

The rearrangement links TRBV6-5 to TRBJ1-4; D not certain. V was pared by 8 bases and J by 0 bases, with 13 bases between. CDR3 length: 15 residues. Per germline, CDR1 MNHEY and CDR2 SVGAGI. CDR3 DNA: TGTGCCAGCCGAGAGGACGCAGCAACTAATGAAAAACTGTTTTTT. It codes for CASREDAATNEKLFF.

This clone was seen a few times. This rearrangement joins TRBV5-6 to TRBJ1-1; D is unresolved. The CDR3 spans 14 residues. Germline CDR1 SGHDT, CDR2 YYEEEE. Trimming removed 4 bases at V and 1 base at J, with 11 bases between. The chain's CDR3 is CASSQTQENTEAFF. CDR3 bases: TGTGCCAGCAGCCAAACGCAGGAGAACACTGAAGCTTTCTTT.

This sequence joins TRBV2 and TRBJ1-2; no clear D. Deletions cut 4 bases from V and 8 bases from J, with 14 bases between. The CDR3 extends over 13 amino acids. Germline lookup yields CDR1 SNHLY and CDR2 FYNNEI. DNA of the CDR3: TGTGCCAGCAGTGTTGAGCGGATAGGGGGCTACACCTTC. Its translation: CASSVERIGGYTF.

The V call is TRBV28, the J call TRBJ1-3; the match to TRBD1 covers 12 bases. J gave up 4 bases and V 5 bases, and 9 bases lay outside the gene matches. Per germline, CDR1 MDHEN and CDR2 SYDVKM. The CDR3 runs to 17 residues. The CDR3 DNA follows: TGTGCCAGCAGTCCTCGGGACAGGGGGCCATCCGGAAACACCATATATTTT. Its protein is CASSPRDRGPSGNTIYF.

The chain carries TRBV6-4 and TRBJ2-3; tentatively, D is TRBD1 or TRBD2 (5 bases each). From germline, CDR1 is MRHNA and CDR2 SNTAGT. The V end was cut by 3 bases, the J end by 8 bases, with 6 bases between. The CDR3 sequence is 11 residues long. This CDR3 reads CASSERGTQYF. As DNA, the CDR3 is TGTGCCAGCAGTGAGAGGGGTACGCAGTATTTT.

This clone is deemed large (0.1 to 1%). The chain combines TRBV4-1 with TRBJ1-1, with TRBD1 identical over 7 bases. Germline lookup yields CDR1 MGHRA and CDR2 YSYEKL. Trimming at V came to 5 bases and at J to 0 bases, leaving 3 bases not matched to a gene. The CDR3 length is 14 residues. In DNA form, the CDR3 reads TGCGCCAGCAGCGGGGACAGCTTGAACACTGAAGCTTTCTTT. Encoded protein: CASSGDSLNTEAFF.

V is TRBV27 and J is TRBJ2-2; D remains unclear. Trimming pared 5 bases from V and 3 bases from J, leaving 10 bases between. CDR1 and CDR2 (germline): MNHEY, SMNVEV (reference sequence). The CDR3 is made up of 14 amino acids. CDR3 region: CASSHQSDTGELFF. The DNA of the CDR3 is TGTGCCAGCAGTCACCAGTCAGACACCGGGGAGCTGTTTTTT.

The chain joins TRBV7-6 to TRBJ2-3, with 9 bases that match TRBD1. CDR3 length: 16 residues. The germline V gene has CDR1 SGHVS and CDR2 FNYEAQ. Losses at the gene ends were 2 bases for V and 3 bases for J; bases not matched to a gene: 6. The CDR3 sequence is CASSLSLTGGTDTQYF. The CDR3 nucleotides are TGTGCCAGCAGCTTATCTCTGACAGGGGGAACAGATACGCAGTATTTT. The full variable domain, its missing parts supplied by reference TRBV7-6 and TRBJ2-3, is GAGVSQSPRYKVTKRGQDVALRCDPISGHVSLYWYRQALGQGPEFLTYFNYEAQQDKSGLPNDRFSAERPEGSISTLTIQRTEQRDSAMYRCASSLSLTGGTDTQYFGPGTRLTVL.

The chain combines TRBV25-1 with TRBJ2-7, with 10 bases that match TRBD1. V lost 6 bases and J lost 4; bases outside the gene matches: 3. The CDR3 contains 13 residues. Germline values: CDR1 MGHDK, CDR2 SYGVNS. The CDR3 region is CASRGTGVYEQYF. The CDR3 DNA reads TGTGCCAGCAGGGGGACAGGGGTTTACGAGCAGTACTTC.

This chain links TRBV13 with TRBJ2-1; D possibly corresponds to TRBD2 (5 bases). Germline assignment: CDR1 PRHDT and CDR2 FYEKMQ (reference sequence). Trimming took 5 bases from V and 6 from J, leaving 14 bases between them. This CDR3 has 14 amino acids. The CDR3 region has the DNA TGTGCCAGCAGCCAGAGACTATCTCTCAATGAGCAGTTCTTC. It specifies CASSQRLSLNEQFF.

The chain carries TRBV6-4 and TRBJ1-1, with a possible D match to TRBD1 (5 bases). V shed 8 bases and J shed 3 bases, with 13 bases lying between them. This CDR3 region has 13 residues. In germline, CDR1 is MRHNA, CDR2 SNTAGT. This CDR3 is CASSVGGDTEAFF. The CDR3 DNA sequence: TGTGCCAGCTCGGTGGGGGGGGACACTGAAGCTTTCTTT.